Below, 13 T cell receptor beta chains from the same sample are listed, as sequenced in a study of OX40 agonist ivuxolimab in advanced cancers. Here immunoSEQ multiplex PCR was the method, and the copy in TCRdb shows in-frame clones only, minus some. The table records tens of thousands of clones, roughly 91% of them present only once. This specimen was CD4+ or CD8+ T cells sorted from blood, taken in a trial of the OX40 agonist ivuxolimab. The receptors were sampled from an adult with an advanced solid tumor such as melanoma, head and neck, liver or kidney cancer.

The rearrangement links TRBV9 to TRBJ2-5, with 8 bases matching TRBD1. The CDR3 extends over 16 amino acids. Germline V lookup: CDR1 SGDLS, CDR2 YYNGEE. V lost 3 bases and J lost 2; bases outside the gene matches: 9. CDR3 region: CASSATGTGVQETQYF. The CDR3 DNA reads TGTGCCAGCAGCGCCACCGGGACAGGTGTACAAGAGACCCAGTACTTC.

Points on this clone: The junction does not match germline at one end; this may be a read error. The chain recombines TRBV6-5 with TRBJ1-1, with 8 nucleotides matching TRBD1. Germline lookup yields CDR1 MNHEY and CDR2 SVGAGI. The CDR3 spans 13 residues. CDR3 coding DNA: TGTGCCAGCAGGGAACCAGGGGGCGGTGAACCTTTCTTT. Its protein is CASREPGGGEPFF.

The chain couples TRBV6-5 to TRBJ2-7; TRBD1 might be the D (6 bases). The CDR3 runs to 14 residues. CDR1 is MNHEY and CDR2 is SVGAGI in the germline V gene. With 2 bases removed from V and 2 bases from J, the gap between germline ends came to 10 bases. The CDR3 DNA reads TGTGCCAGCAGTTACAACAGGGTTCCCTACGAGCAGTACTTC. Translation: CASSYNRVPYEQYF.

The chain is built from TRBV5-1 and TRBJ2-7; 15 bases agree with TRBD2. Germline V lookup: CDR1 SGHRS, CDR2 YFSETQ. This CDR3 is 16 amino acids long. With 3 bases clipped from V and 5 bases from J, the junction kept 6 bases outside the gene matches. CDR3 residues: CASSSWTSGRAHEQYF. The CDR3 DNA reads as TGCGCCAGCAGCTCATGGACTAGCGGGAGGGCCCACGAGCAGTACTTC.

This clone was counted a single time. The V gene is TRBV19, the J gene TRBJ1-3; 8 nucleotides agree with TRBD1. With V trimmed by 7 bases and J by 0 bases, 5 bases remained unmatched. There are 15 residues in the CDR3. The germline CDR1 and CDR2 sequences are LNHDA and SQIVND (reference sequence). The CDR3 protein is CASTHRGISGNTIYF. CDR3 coding DNA: TGTGCCAGTACTCACAGGGGGATCTCTGGAAACACCATATATTTT.

This clone came up once. The chain couples TRBV28 to TRBJ1-5, with a weak D call TRBD1 (5 bases). Germline lookup yields CDR1 MDHEN and CDR2 SYDVKM. The CDR3 loop spans 12 amino acids. The V end lost 3 bases, the J end lost 9 bases, and 9 bases lay between the germline ends. The CDR3 DNA sequence: TGTGCCAGCAGTTTCCCCGGGGGGCCCCAGCATTTT. Translating gives CASSFPGGPQHF.

The chain combines TRBV4-3 with TRBJ2-3, with D uncertain. Trimming took off 1 base at V and 6 bases at J, with 11 bases between the two ends. There are 14 residues in the CDR3. Germline CDR1 and CDR2: LGHNA and YSLEER. The CDR3 sequence is CASSQGSFGDTQYF. The DNA for the CDR3 is TGCGCCAGCAGCCAAGGGTCTTTTGGGGATACGCAGTATTTT.

This chain joins TRBV7-2 and TRBJ2-1; 11 bases fit TRBD1. From germline, CDR1 is SGHTA and CDR2 FQGNSA. This CDR3 is built from 16 residues. The V gene end was trimmed by 5 bases and the J gene end by 9 bases; junction bases not matched to a gene: 12. CDR3: CASSPAGTGGWGEQFF. Written as DNA, the CDR3 is TGTGCCAGCAGCCCAGCAGGGACAGGGGGGTGGGGTGAGCAGTTCTTC.

This chain uses TRBV11-2 with TRBJ2-5; D is unclear. The CDR3 has 13 residues. Germline V lookup: CDR1 SGHAT, CDR2 FQNNGV. V was pared by 3 bases and J by 2 bases, with 7 bases between. In DNA form, the CDR3 reads TGTGCCAGCAGCTTTGGGTCACAAGAGACCCAGTACTTC. Its translation: CASSFGSQETQYF.

This chain connects TRBV29-1 to TRBJ2-5; 8 nucleotides match TRBD1. Germline lookup yields CDR1 SQVTM and CDR2 ANQGSEA. V was clipped by 3 bases and J by 1 base; unmatched bases: 4. This CDR3 contains 14 residues. The chain's CDR3 is CSVDTTGAQETQYF. The CDR3 DNA reads as TGCAGCGTTGACACGACAGGGGCCCAAGAGACCCAGTACTTC. Full variable domain (rest looked up from reference TRBV29-1 and TRBJ2-5): SAVISQKPSRDICQRGTSLTIQCQVDSQVTMMFWYRQQPGQSLTLIATANQGSEATYESGFVIDKFPISRPNLTFSTLTVSNMSPEDSSIYLCSVDTTGAQETQYFGPGTRLLVL.

The V gene is TRBV5-5, the J gene TRBJ2-7, with D possibly matching TRBD1 (6 bases). Deletions cut 1 base from V and 4 bases from J, with 21 bases between. The CDR3 totals 17 residues. Germline lookup yields CDR1 SGHKS and CDR2 YYEKEE (reference sequence). CDR3 sequence (DNA): TGTGCCAGCAGCTTGTCTCCAACACGCCTACAGGGTTACGAGCAGTACTTC. This encodes CASSLSPTRLQGYEQYF.

This chain's CDR3 is CASSQSVQGINYGYTF. The CDR3, as DNA: TGCGCCAGCAGCCAATCCGTACAGGGGATTAACTATGGCTACACCTTC. The V and J genes are TRBV4-1 and TRBJ1-2, with 7 bases lining up with TRBD1. Per germline, CDR1 MGHRA and CDR2 YSYEKL. J gave up 1 base and V 2 bases, and 7 bases lay outside the gene matches. This CDR3 has 16 amino acids.

The chain employs TRBV2 and TRBJ2-5; no clear D. Germline V gene sequence: CDR1 SNHLY, CDR2 FYNNEI. The germline V and J ends were trimmed by 4 bases and 5 bases, with 14 bases remaining between them. The CDR3 is 14 residues long. CDR3 amino acids: CASSAGPTLETQYF. CDR3 nucleotides: TGTGCCAGCAGTGCAGGACCTACGTTGGAGACCCAGTACTTC. The complete variable domain, with remaining parts taken from reference TRBV2 and TRBJ2-5, reads EPEVTQTPSHQVTQMGQEVILRCVPISNHLYFYWYRQILGQKVEFLVSFYNNEISEKSEIFDDQFSVERPDGSNFTLKIRSTKLEDSAMYFCASSAGPTLETQYFGPGTRLLVL.